These 8 T cell receptor beta chains share one sample of origin, sequenced in a study of siplizumab effects on memory and regulatory T cells. Profiling relied on immunoSEQ multiplex PCR, and the TCRdb table lists in-frame clones only, not all of them. The profile covers 110,000 or so clones, with 92% appearing a single time and under 0.75% taken by the ten largest. Source material: Tregs sorted from blood. These receptors were taken from a human donor in good health.

The chain has TRBV5-5 and TRBJ2-7; D not certain. CDR1 and CDR2 (germline): SGHKS, YYEKEE (reference sequence). V was shortened by 1 base and J by 4 bases, with 3 bases between the two germline ends. CDR3 size: 11 residues. The CDR3 nucleotides are TGTGCCAGCAGCTTGTTTTACGAGCAGTACTTC. As protein: CASSLFYEQYF.

The chain recombines TRBV6-6 with TRBJ2-1, with D unresolved. Deletions cut 2 bases from V and 8 bases from J, with 7 bases between. CDR1 is MNHNY and CDR2 is SVGAGI in the germline V gene (reference sequence). The CDR3 totals 12 residues. CDR3: CASSYVRDEQFF. CDR3 coding DNA: TGTGCCAGCAGTTACGTACGGGATGAGCAGTTCTTC.

The CDR3 DNA reads as TGTGCCACTCGGGGACAGGGGAAAAAAGAGACCCAGTACTTC. It codes for CATRGQGKKETQYF. The chain is built from TRBV19 and TRBJ2-5, with TRBD1 matching 10 bases. CDR3 length equals 14 residues. J was trimmed by 3 bases and V by 10 bases; bases with no gene match: 8. CDR1 is LNHDA and CDR2 is SQIVND in the germline V gene (reference sequence).

The rearrangement uses TRBV5-1 and TRBJ2-2; 10 bases align to TRBD2. The CDR3 loop spans 17 amino acids. In germline, CDR1 is SGHRS, CDR2 YFSETQ. The V and J ends lost 0 bases and 0 bases, in that order; junction bases with no gene match: 2. The CDR3 DNA sequence: TGCGCCAGCAGCTTGGGTAGCGGGGGGACGAACACCGGGGAGCTGTTTTTT. Its translation: CASSLGSGGTNTGELFF.

This clone was counted between two and nine times. V gene TRBV11-2 combines with J gene TRBJ2-1; 7 bases align to TRBD1. CDR1 SGHAT and CDR2 FQNNGV come from the germline V gene. The V gene end was trimmed by 5 bases and the J gene end by 7 bases; junction bases not matched to a gene: 8. This CDR3 region has 14 residues. CDR3 DNA sequence: TGTGCCAGCAGCCCCGGGAACAGGGGAAATGAGCAGTTCTTC. Translating it yields CASSPGNRGNEQFF.

The CDR3 bases are TGTGCCAGCAGCCTGGGGATGGGCACAAGCTCCTACGAGCAGTACTTC. This gives the protein CASSLGMGTSSYEQYF. The chain combines TRBV7-9 with TRBJ2-7; D remains unclear. The V end lost 5 bases, the J end lost 0 bases, and 17 bases lay between the germline ends. Germline V gene sequence: CDR1 SEHNR, CDR2 FQNEAQ (reference sequence). This CDR3 is built from 16 residues.

The CDR3 sequence: CASSVGVSGDYEQYF. The CDR3 DNA follows: TGTGCCAGCAGCGTAGGTGTTAGCGGAGACTACGAGCAGTACTTC. The chain has TRBV9 and TRBJ2-7; weak D call: TRBD2 (6 bases). Germline values: CDR1 SGDLS, CDR2 YYNGEE. CDR3 length equals 15 residues. Trimming removed 0 bases from V and 3 bases from J, with 13 bases in between.

V usage is TRBV15 and J usage is TRBJ1-1, with no clear D. The CDR3 spans 13 residues. The V and J ends lost 2 bases and 1 base respectively, with 5 bases between them. From germline, CDR1 is LNHNV and CDR2 YYDKDF (reference sequence). DNA of the CDR3: TGTGCCACCAGCAGATTGGAGAACACTGAAGCTTTCTTT. Translating it yields CATSRLENTEAFF.